This TCR beta chain appears in the sequencing data of a study of blood T cell repertoires in COVID-19. Study in general: Samples came from the United States, Italy and Spain, spanning acute and convalescent COVID-19.

This table comes from immunoSEQ multiplex PCR, and its TCRdb copy is limited to in-frame clones, with some not included. The table lists about 140,000 clones, 84% of them singletons. V lost 0 bases, J lost 0 bases, and 13 bases lay in between. Germline assignment: CDR1 SGDLS and CDR2 YYNGEE. CDR3 length equals 17 residues. The TCR sequence derives from a middle-aged man with acute COVID-19. The sequenced sample was PBMCs or T cells enriched from blood (not recorded which). The chain links TRBV9 to TRBJ1-3; D unclear. The CDR3 sequence: CASSVAIAPSSGNTIYF. The CDR3 DNA is TGTGCCAGCAGCGTAGCGATAGCCCCGAGCTCTGGAAACACCATATATTTT.